These 15 T cell receptor beta chains were sequenced from one sample in a study of identifying expanded T cells in peripheral blood. Produced via immunoSEQ multiplex PCR; TCRdb's table is partial and in-frame only. The sample lists about 90,000 clones, more than 75% seen once, with 5.5% to 6.5% in the top ten. What was sequenced was blood. The receptors stem from a person aged 18 to 70 in good health.

V and J are TRBV11-2 and TRBJ1-1; 9 nucleotides line up with TRBD1. V was clipped by 2 bases and J by 11 bases; unmatched bases: 6. CDR1 SGHAT and CDR2 FQNNGV come from the germline V gene. The CDR3 sequence is 13 residues long. CDR3 DNA: TGTGCCAGCAGCTTAATAGGGGACAGGGAGGCTTTCTTT. Translated, it gives CASSLIGDREAFF.

The chain links TRBV6-1 to TRBJ2-3; 7 bases fit TRBD1. With 5 bases clipped from V and 1 base from J, the junction kept 3 bases outside the gene matches. CDR1 is MNHNS, CDR2 SASEGT, per germline. The CDR3 extends over 14 amino acids. The CDR3 DNA reads TGTGCCAGCAGTTGGACAGGCCGCACAGATACGCAGTATTTT. This translates into CASSWTGRTDTQYF.

This chain joins TRBV6-5 and TRBJ1-2; 9 bases fit TRBD1. The V and J ends lost 10 bases and 4 bases, in that order; junction bases with no gene match: 7. CDR3 length: 13 residues. Germline V gives CDR1 MNHEY, CDR2 SVGAGI. The CDR3 region has the DNA TGTGCCACCACTCCGGGACAGGGCTATGGCTACACCTTC. It is translated as CATTPGQGYGYTF.

This rearrangement joins TRBV6-1 to TRBJ2-5, with unresolved D. The germline V gene encodes CDR1 MNHNS and CDR2 SASEGT. V was clipped by 2 bases and J by 9 bases, with 7 bases between them. There are 11 residues in the CDR3. The CDR3 DNA follows: TGTGCCAGCAGTGAAAGTCCTGCCCAGTACTTC. This sequence encodes CASSESPAQYF.

The rearrangement links TRBV9 to TRBJ1-1; D might be TRBD1 (5 bases). Germline V gene data show CDR1 as SGDLS and CDR2 as YYNGEE. The CDR3 spans 15 residues. V was pared by 2 bases and J by 0 bases, with 11 bases between. The CDR3 DNA reads as TGTGCCAGCAGCGTCGGGGGGAACATGAACACTGAAGCTTTCTTT. This sequence encodes CASSVGGNMNTEAFF. The full variable domain, with the rest looked up from reference TRBV9 and TRBJ1-1, is DSGVTQTPKHLITATGQRVTLRCSPRSGDLSVYWYQQSLDQGLQFLIQYYNGEERAKGNILERFSAQQFPDLHSELNLSSLELGDSALYFCASSVGGNMNTEAFFGQGTRLTVV.

This clone was recorded a few times. Here the CDR3 DNA reads TGTGCCAGCAGCTTAGTATCGGGAGCGGGGCTACGAGATACGCAGTATTTT. Translation: CASSLVSGAGLRDTQYF. V gene TRBV11-3 combines with J gene TRBJ2-3; 7 nucleotides match TRBD2. The CDR3 covers 17 residues. CDR1 is SGHNT, CDR2 YENEEA, per germline. J lost 5 bases, V lost 1 base, and 12 bases had no gene match.

V gene TRBV19 combines with J gene TRBJ2-3; 7 nucleotides align to TRBD1. After removal of 7 bases from V and 0 bases from J, the junction contained 13 bases not matched to a gene. Germline CDR1 LNHDA, CDR2 SQIVND (reference sequence). The CDR3 length is 17 residues. In DNA, the CDR3 is TGTGCCAGTACCAAATTCCCCGACAGGGTTAGCACAGATACGCAGTATTTT. Translation gives CASTKFPDRVSTDTQYF.

The chain recombines TRBV30 with TRBJ2-6, with 7 bases fitting TRBD2. The CDR3 has 16 amino acids. Germline loops: CDR1 GTSNPN, CDR2 SVGIG (reference sequence). The CDR3 reads CAISTGGISGANVLTF. The CDR3 DNA sequence: TGTGCAATCTCCACCGGGGGGATCTCTGGGGCCAACGTCCTGACTTTC.

The V call is TRBV11-3, the J call TRBJ2-7; tentatively, D is TRBD1 or TRBD2 (6 bases each). The CDR3 spans 20 residues. V was cut by 0 bases and J by 5 bases, with 29 bases left in between. The germline CDR1 and CDR2 sequences are SGHNT and YENEEA. CDR3 loop: CASSLDHTMQRRGARDEQYF. The CDR3 nucleotides are TGTGCCAGCAGCTTAGACCATACCATGCAGAGGAGGGGGGCTCGTGACGAGCAGTACTTC.

This sequence joins TRBV4-1 and TRBJ1-5, with a tentative D call TRBD1 (5 bases). The CDR3 runs 16 residues. Deletions cut 0 bases from V and 9 bases from J, with 18 bases between. Looked up from germline, CDR1 is MGHRA and CDR2 is YSYEKL. CDR3 loop: CASSQDRFQGQGPQHF. The CDR3 DNA follows: TGCGCCAGCAGCCAAGATCGGTTTCAGGGCCAGGGGCCCCAGCATTTT.

This chain connects TRBV5-1 to TRBJ1-5, with D uncertain. V lost 0 bases to trimming and J lost 6 bases, with 13 bases between them. The CDR3 runs 15 residues. Germline CDR1 SGHRS, CDR2 YFSETQ. In DNA form, the CDR3 reads TGCGCCAGCAGCTTGGGAACGGACTACCGTCAGCCCCAGCATTTT. Translation gives CASSLGTDYRQPQHF.

This chain joins TRBV6-1 and TRBJ2-1; TRBD2 agrees at 7 bases. The CDR3 is made up of 16 amino acids. Germline V CDR1 and CDR2: MNHNS, SASEGT. Trimming cost V 0 bases and J 4 bases; bases outside gene matches: 6. The CDR3 here is CASSEAWEGRYNEQFF. CDR3 sequence (DNA): TGTGCCAGCAGTGAAGCATGGGAGGGAAGATACAATGAGCAGTTCTTC.

The J gene is TRBJ1-2, the V gene TRBV6-6; a possible D gene is TRBD1 (5 bases). In germline, CDR1 is MNHNY, CDR2 SVGAGI (reference sequence). V lost 8 bases and J 8 bases, leaving 15 bases between the germline ends. The CDR3 runs 12 residues. Here the CDR3 reads CASGTATSGYTF. DNA of the CDR3: TGTGCCAGCGGGACTGCGACCTCGGGCTACACCTTC.

The J gene is TRBJ2-6, the V gene TRBV5-5, with D possibly being TRBD1 (5 bases). Looked up from germline, CDR1 is SGHKS and CDR2 is YYEKEE (reference sequence). The CDR3 has 16 residues. The V gene lost 4 bases and the J gene lost 0 bases, with 11 bases spanning the gap. CDR3 nucleotide sequence: TGTGCCAGCAGCGTCACAGGTAACTCTGGGGCCAACGTCCTGACTTTC. It encodes CASSVTGNSGANVLTF.

The chain joins TRBV19 to TRBJ2-7; no firm D call. CDR3 length: 13 amino acids. Trimming removed 2 bases at V and 5 bases at J, with 10 bases between. From germline, CDR1 is LNHDA and CDR2 SQIVND (reference sequence). CDR3 DNA: TGTGCCAGTAGTATATTCCCCTCAAACGAGCAGTACTTC. As protein: CASSIFPSNEQYF. The complete variable domain, with remaining parts taken from reference TRBV19 and TRBJ2-7, reads DGGITQSPKYLFRKEGQNVTLSCEQNLNHDAMYWYRQDPGQGLRLIYYSQIVNDFQKGDIAEGYSVSREKKESFPLTVTSAQKNPTAFYLCASSIFPSNEQYFGPGTRLTVT.